The 17 T cell receptor beta chains given below trace back to one sample, sequenced in a study of post-analysis software for immune sequencing data. Findings of the study overall: Five TRBV segments, including TRBV5-6, TRBV5-1 and TRBV20-1, were more frequent in patients than controls.

The antigens of these receptors remain unknown. Unique molecular identifiers were carried by the TCR beta cDNA libraries. Each CDR3 protein gets one entry after TCRdb re-called the PCR reads with MiXCR. The sample has about 770,000 distinct CDR3 sequences, about 43% seen once; the top ten hold 4.9%. Input material: blood. Receptors were obtained from a girl aged 10 to 17 with multiple sclerosis.

This clonotype has ten or more counts. The chain has TRBV28 and TRBJ2-3; D is undetermined. V gave up 1 base and J gave up 6 bases, with 2 bases separating them. Germline lookup yields CDR1 MDHEN and CDR2 SYDVKM. This CDR3 contains 11 residues. The CDR3, as DNA: TGTGCCAGCAGTTTATTTGATACGCAGTATTTT. Its protein is CASSLFDTQYF.

To note about this clonotype: Lacking the conserved final phenylalanine or tryptophan, this CDR3 likely reflects a read error. The rearrangement joins TRBV4-3 to TRBJ2-1; TRBD2 agrees at 10 bases. The CDR3 loop spans 20 amino acids. V dropped 1 base and J dropped 3; count of bases not matched to a gene: 15. The V gene's germline CDR1 is LGHNA and CDR2 YSLEER. The CDR3 coding sequence is TGCGCCAGCAGCCAAGGCCCACAGCGGGAGGGCTCCGATCTCTACAATGAGCAGTTCTGC. It yields the protein CASSQGPQREGSDLYNEQFC.

This clonotype was seen a single time. The rearrangement links TRBV18 to TRBJ2-7; 8 bases map to TRBD1. This CDR3 comprises 15 residues. The ends lost 3 bases at V and 6 bases at J; junction bases unmatched: 10. Germline loops: CDR1 KGHSH, CDR2 LQKENI. CDR3: CASSPIRTGWREQYF. The CDR3 DNA follows: TGTGCCAGCTCACCCATCCGGACAGGGTGGCGCGAGCAGTACTTC.

The chain links TRBV7-2 to TRBJ2-1, with D possibly TRBD2 on 6 matching bases. With 5 bases removed from V and 8 bases from J, the gap between germline ends came to 19 bases. Germline V gene sequence: CDR1 SGHTA, CDR2 FQGNSA. The CDR3 is 15 residues long. In nucleotides, the CDR3 is TGTGCCAGCAGCACCCATAGGACGTTAGCGGATGAGCAGTTCTTC. It specifies CASSTHRTLADEQFF.

The table lists this clonotype with a count of one. For the CDR3, the DNA is TGCGCCAGCAGCCGTTTAGTAGGCGGGAGGAATGAGCAGTTCTTC. Translating it yields CASSRLVGGRNEQFF. The V call is TRBV4-3, the J call TRBJ2-1; 8 bases are shared with TRBD2. Germline V gene lookup returns CDR1 LGHNA and CDR2 YSLEER. V gave up 4 bases and J gave up 7 bases; unmatched junction bases: 9. CDR3 size: 15 residues.

This clonotype was picked up a small number of times. V gene TRBV2 combines with J gene TRBJ2-1; 10 nucleotides match TRBD1. The CDR3 is 15 residues long. Germline-derived CDR1 and CDR2 are SNHLY and FYNNEI. V dropped 8 bases and J dropped 4; count of bases not matched to a gene: 8. This CDR3 is CASRRDRGGYNEQFF. CDR3 coding DNA: TGTGCCAGCCGAAGGGACAGGGGCGGGTACAATGAGCAGTTCTTC.

The table lists this clonotype with a few counts. J is TRBJ1-2 and V is TRBV5-6; 12 nucleotides align to TRBD1. The length of the CDR3 is 14 residues. The ends lost 4 bases at V and 6 bases at J; junction bases unmatched: 4. Germline V CDR1 and CDR2: SGHDT, YYEEEE. CDR3 protein: CASSTGQGANGYTF. The CDR3 DNA follows: TGTGCCAGCAGCACGGGACAGGGGGCGAATGGCTACACCTTC. The variable domain in full, completed from reference TRBV5-6 and TRBJ1-2, reads DAGVTQSPTHLIKTRGQQVTLRCSPKSGHDTVSWYQQALGQGPQFIFQYYEEEERQRGNFPDRFSGHQFPNYSSELNVNALLLGDSALYLCASSTGQGANGYTFGSGTRLTVV.

In its sample, this clonotype was seen a few times. V and J are TRBV12-3 or TRBV12-4 and TRBJ1-2; tentative D call: TRBD1 (6 bases). CDR3 length: 16 residues. Trimming shortened V by 3 bases and J by 7 bases, and 21 bases separated the two germline ends. The CDR3 region has the DNA TGTGCCAGCAGTTTCGAAAATCAGGGGACGCCAGGTGGCTACACCTTC. Translated: CASSFENQGTPGGYTF.

Only a few counts were recorded for this clonotype. This chain uses TRBV6-5 with TRBJ2-5, with D tentatively TRBD1 (5 bases). Germline lookup yields CDR1 MNHEY and CDR2 SVGAGI. The CDR3 sequence is 12 residues long. Between the trimmed V and J ends, which lost 8 bases and 4 bases, there was a span of 11 bases. CDR3 DNA sequence: TGTGCCAGCTCCGGCCAGGGAGAGACCCAGTACTTC. Amino acid sequence: CASSGQGETQYF.

This clonotype was counted between two and nine times. The gene calls are TRBV12-3 or TRBV12-4 and TRBJ2-7; no clear D. The V and J ends lost 1 base and 2 bases respectively, with 12 bases between them. The CDR3 extends over 15 amino acids. In DNA form, the CDR3 reads TGTGCCAGCAGTTTAGGGCAGCCAATGACCTACGAGCAGTACTTC. Translation gives CASSLGQPMTYEQYF.

In the case of this clonotype: At one of its ends the junction is not consistent with the germline gene, which may arise from a read error. The chain joins TRBV7-7 to TRBJ2-5; 10 nucleotides line up with TRBD1. CDR3 length: 15 residues. Germline values: CDR1 SSHAT, CDR2 FNYEAQ (reference sequence). CDR3 residues: CASSQLRDRGWEQYF. For the CDR3, the DNA is TGTGCTAGCAGCCAACTCCGGGACAGGGGATGGGAGCAGTACTTC.

This clonotype was seen a single time. The V and J genes are TRBV6-2 or TRBV6-3 and TRBJ2-1; 11 nucleotides line up with TRBD2. V lost 8 bases, J lost 9 bases, and 12 bases stayed unmatched. CDR1 MNHEY and CDR2 SVGEGT come from the germline V gene. This CDR3 is 15 amino acids long. The CDR3 protein is CASAISGRARVEQFF. The CDR3 bases are TGTGCCAGCGCCATTAGCGGGAGGGCCCGGGTTGAGCAGTTCTTC.

This clonotype was observed a few times. V usage is TRBV7-8 and J usage is TRBJ2-5; possible D gene TRBD2, 5 bases. The CDR3 sequence is 14 residues long. Germline V gives CDR1 SGHVS, CDR2 FQNEAQ. V was trimmed by 0 bases and J by 6 bases, leaving 11 bases between them. The CDR3 DNA sequence: TGTGCCAGCAGCTTAGCGGGCAACGGGAAGACCCAGTACTTC. Protein: CASSLAGNGKTQYF.

This clonotype was counted ten times or more. The genes are TRBV20-1 and TRBJ2-7, with 12 bases matching TRBD2. Germline values: CDR1 DFQATT, CDR2 SNEGSKA (reference sequence). This CDR3 comprises 14 residues. V lost 2 bases, J lost 4 bases, and 3 bases stayed unmatched. DNA for the CDR3: TGCAGTGCTAGACGGCTAGCGGGAGGGTACGAGCAGTACTTC. This codes for CSARRLAGGYEQYF.

The genes are TRBV7-3 and TRBJ2-3; 10 bases line up with TRBD2. CDR1 SGHTA and CDR2 FQGTGA come from the germline V gene. The CDR3 covers 16 residues. Trimming took 4 bases from V and 4 from J; bases not matched to a gene: 8. CDR3 amino acids: CASSSTSGAVADTQYF. CDR3 sequence (DNA): TGTGCCAGCAGCTCAACTAGCGGGGCCGTCGCAGATACGCAGTATTTT.

This clonotype has more than one count but fewer than ten. The chain couples TRBV28 to TRBJ2-5; 10 bases fit TRBD1. The CDR3 has 15 amino acids. The V gene end was trimmed by 6 bases and the J gene end by 0 bases; junction bases not matched to a gene: 4. Germline assignment: CDR1 MDHEN and CDR2 SYDVKM. The CDR3 protein is CASREGQGYQETQYF. The CDR3 DNA follows: TGTGCCAGCAGGGAGGGACAGGGGTACCAAGAGACCCAGTACTTC.

The rearrangement links TRBV7-6 to TRBJ1-4; 7 nucleotides line up with TRBD1. Germline V gene data show CDR1 as SGHVS and CDR2 as FNYEAQ. V was pared by 1 base and J by 4 bases, with 12 bases of the junction left unmatched. This CDR3 comprises 18 residues. The CDR3 nucleotides read TGTGCCAGCAGCTTAGACCCAGGACAGGACTTCATTAATGAAAAACTGTTTTTT. Translation gives CASSLDPGQDFINEKLFF.